In this sample, the clone carrying this T cell receptor (beta chain) turned up once. This sample stems from a study of T cells in Graves' hyperthyroidism and ophthalmopathy. Per the germline V gene, CDR1 is SNHLY and CDR2 is FYNNEI. V lost 8 bases and J 5 bases, leaving 10 bases between the germline ends. This CDR3 region has 12 residues. Researchers took RNA transcripts and amplified the TCR beta CDR3 regions from them. The HTBI primer set was used in a first-round RT-PCR of the TCR CDR3. MiXCR, run by TCRdb on the multiplex PCR reads, gives a single entry per CDR3 protein. The table records 480,000 or so distinct CDR3 sequences, 46% of them present only once.

V is TRBV2 and J is TRBJ1-5; maybe TRBD1 (6 bases). Sequenced sample: peripheral blood or thyroid tissue (not recorded which). This TCR came from an adult woman with Graves' disease, either hyperthyroidism or ophthalmopathy (not recorded which). This CDR3 is CASRQVDQPQHF. The DNA of the CDR3 is TGTGCCAGCCGACAGGTCGATCAGCCCCAGCATTTT.